This is a list of T cell receptor beta chains from one sample in a study of T cell repertoires in cytomegalovirus infection. MiXCR, applied by TCRdb to the reads, yields one record per CDR3 protein. This table has some 300,000 distinct CDR3 sequences, 15% to 20% appearing once. The sample consisted of PBMCs. These receptors originate from a human donor in good health (CMV status not recorded). Some clones in this sample may be carry-over from other donors' samples. The conserved cysteine and the conserved F or W are not part of the CDR3 here. The order of the fields is V gene, CDR3 protein.

v_call: TRBV24-1; cdr3_aa: ATSDFEGPYEQY
v_call: TRBV7-2; cdr3_aa: ASSLAPGLDTQY
v_call: TRBV20-1; cdr3_aa: SAPGGGQGSPYEQY
v_call: TRBV7-2; cdr3_aa: ASSLAGINGELF
v_call: TRBV12-3/TRBV12-4; cdr3_aa: ASSFGKGEPRGYTGELF
v_call: TRBV7-2; cdr3_aa: ASSSAGISNSPLH
v_call: TRBV20-1; cdr3_aa: SARQGSMHTEAF
v_call: TRBV7-9; cdr3_aa: ASSHSGLYGYT
v_call: TRBV20-1; cdr3_aa: SALPGGYNIQY
v_call: TRBV9; cdr3_aa: ASSGDMNTEAF
v_call: TRBV28; cdr3_aa: ASNPIQIMNTEAF
v_call: TRBV5-6; cdr3_aa: ASSRTGMDHQPQH
v_call: TRBV12-3/TRBV12-4; cdr3_aa: ASSLEGTSPF
v_call: TRBV7-2; cdr3_aa: ASSLEKGIGTQY
v_call: TRBV11-3; cdr3_aa: ASSPGRTSGGASSYNEQF
v_call: TRBV20-1; cdr3_aa: SAVGERGGAETQY
v_call: TRBV7-9; cdr3_aa: ASSAMQGNTEAF
v_call: TRBV19; cdr3_aa: ASNWAVNTGELF
v_call: TRBV7-6; cdr3_aa: ASSPRQGDYGYT
v_call: TRBV4-2; cdr3_aa: ASSQKERGGTEQF
v_call: TRBV6-6; cdr3_aa: ASSQLGGSGNQPQH
v_call: TRBV28; cdr3_aa: ASSIRDRGREQY
v_call: TRBV4-2; cdr3_aa: ASSQVGQFVSGNTIY
v_call: TRBV5-5; cdr3_aa: ASSFGWGASNQPQH
v_call: TRBV28; cdr3_aa: ASSLAGGVDTQY
v_call: TRBV2; cdr3_aa: ASSEATYGYT
v_call: TRBV4-1; cdr3_aa: ASSQYSLQGAWTEAF
v_call: TRBV18; cdr3_aa: ASSPKGKNTDTQY
v_call: TRBV6-1; cdr3_aa: ASKGGTGANVLT
v_call: TRBV2; cdr3_aa: ASSETRTDTQY
v_call: TRBV6-1; cdr3_aa: ASSQSRRGYT
v_call: TRBV7-9; cdr3_aa: ASSPPMGNEQF
v_call: TRBV7-2; cdr3_aa: ASSTTGHLAYEQY
v_call: TRBV7-3; cdr3_aa: ASSLDGTGTDTQY
v_call: TRBV4-1; cdr3_aa: ASSQDRAGANGYT
v_call: TRBV7-6; cdr3_aa: ASSLESLAGGSSSYNEQF
v_call: TRBV7-2; cdr3_aa: ASSLAAQGETQY
v_call: TRBV7-3; cdr3_aa: ASSLTNARSGVSPLH
v_call: TRBV6-5; cdr3_aa: ASSYAFARTESRRNEQF
v_call: TRBV6-2/TRBV6-3; cdr3_aa: ASRYGNQPQH
v_call: TRBV18; cdr3_aa: ASSPPSVGPQGGYT
v_call: TRBV7-2; cdr3_aa: ASSLDGQGQTEAF
v_call: TRBV7-2; cdr3_aa: ASSLLLTSGGYNEQF
v_call: TRBV27; cdr3_aa: ASSGQFTDTQY
v_call: TRBV20-1; cdr3_aa: SASWQLHLNQPQH
v_call: TRBV6-5; cdr3_aa: ASSTRTSNTGELF
v_call: TRBV7-6; cdr3_aa: ASSLGPSSQY
v_call: TRBV7-2; cdr3_aa: ASSLETDGELF
v_call: TRBV7-8; cdr3_aa: ASSLAGGRSSGANVLT
v_call: TRBV4-2; cdr3_aa: ASSQSRGAGRETQY
v_call: TRBV12-3/TRBV12-4; cdr3_aa: ASSRQIQAF
v_call: TRBV7-2; cdr3_aa: ASSTSGGANTGELF
v_call: TRBV5-1; cdr3_aa: ASSLYIGREVARRQY
v_call: TRBV28; cdr3_aa: ASSSRKDTRDEKLF
v_call: TRBV5-4; cdr3_aa: ASSDRDGGYGYT